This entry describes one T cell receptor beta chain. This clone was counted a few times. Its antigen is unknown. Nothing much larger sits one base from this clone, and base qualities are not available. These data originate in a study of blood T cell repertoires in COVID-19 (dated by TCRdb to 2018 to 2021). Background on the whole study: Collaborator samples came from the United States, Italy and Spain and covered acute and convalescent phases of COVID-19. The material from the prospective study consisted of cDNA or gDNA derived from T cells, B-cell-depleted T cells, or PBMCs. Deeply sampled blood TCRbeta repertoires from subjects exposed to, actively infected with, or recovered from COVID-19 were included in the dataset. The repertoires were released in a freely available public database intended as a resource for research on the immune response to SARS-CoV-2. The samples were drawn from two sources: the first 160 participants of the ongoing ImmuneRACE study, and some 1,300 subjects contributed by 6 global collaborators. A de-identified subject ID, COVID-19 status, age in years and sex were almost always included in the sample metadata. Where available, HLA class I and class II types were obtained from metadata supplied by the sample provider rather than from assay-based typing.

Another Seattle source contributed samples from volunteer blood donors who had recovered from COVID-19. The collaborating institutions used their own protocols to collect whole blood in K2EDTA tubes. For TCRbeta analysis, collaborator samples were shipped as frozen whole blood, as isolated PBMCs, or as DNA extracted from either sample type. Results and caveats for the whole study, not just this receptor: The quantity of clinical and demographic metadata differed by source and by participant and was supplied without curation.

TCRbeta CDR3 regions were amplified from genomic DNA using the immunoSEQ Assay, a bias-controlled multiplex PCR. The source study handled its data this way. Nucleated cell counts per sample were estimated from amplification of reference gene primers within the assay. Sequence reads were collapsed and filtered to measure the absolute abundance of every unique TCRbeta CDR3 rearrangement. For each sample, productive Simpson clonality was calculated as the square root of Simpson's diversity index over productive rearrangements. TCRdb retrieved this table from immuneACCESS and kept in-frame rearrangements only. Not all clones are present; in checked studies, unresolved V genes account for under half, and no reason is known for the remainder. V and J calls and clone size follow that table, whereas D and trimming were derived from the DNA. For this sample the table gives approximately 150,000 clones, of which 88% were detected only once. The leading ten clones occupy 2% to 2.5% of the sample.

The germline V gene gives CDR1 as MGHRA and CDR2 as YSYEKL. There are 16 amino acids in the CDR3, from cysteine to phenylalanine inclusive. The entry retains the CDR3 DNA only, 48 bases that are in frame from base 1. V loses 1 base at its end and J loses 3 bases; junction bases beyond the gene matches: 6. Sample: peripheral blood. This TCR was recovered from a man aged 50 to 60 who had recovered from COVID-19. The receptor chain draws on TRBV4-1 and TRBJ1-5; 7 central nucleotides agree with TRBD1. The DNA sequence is TGCGCCAGCAGCCAAGCGACAGGGCCCCCCAATCAGCCCCAGCATTTT. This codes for CASSQATGPPNQPQHF.